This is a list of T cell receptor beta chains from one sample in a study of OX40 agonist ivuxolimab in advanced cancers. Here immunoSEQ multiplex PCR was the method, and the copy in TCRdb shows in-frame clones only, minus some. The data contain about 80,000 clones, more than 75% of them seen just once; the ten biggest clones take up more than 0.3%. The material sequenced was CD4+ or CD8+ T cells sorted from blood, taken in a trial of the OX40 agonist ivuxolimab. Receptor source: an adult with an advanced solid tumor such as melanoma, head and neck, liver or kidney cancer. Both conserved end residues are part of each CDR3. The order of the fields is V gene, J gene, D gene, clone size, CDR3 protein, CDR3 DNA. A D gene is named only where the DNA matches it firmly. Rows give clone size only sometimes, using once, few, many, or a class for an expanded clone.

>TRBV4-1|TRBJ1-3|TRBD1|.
CASSLRDRRVSGNTIYF
TGCGCCAGCAGCCTCCGGGACAGGAGGGTCTCTGGAAACACCATATATTTT
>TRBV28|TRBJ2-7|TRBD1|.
CASSFDGTGSFYEQYF
TGTGCCAGCAGTTTTGACGGGACAGGGTCTTTCTACGAGCAGTACTTC
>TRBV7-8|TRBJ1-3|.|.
CASSLGRPLEGNTIYF
TGTGCCAGCAGCTTAGGTCGGCCGCTAGAAGGAAACACCATATATTTT
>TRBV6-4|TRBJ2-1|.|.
CASSRGGHYNEQFF
TGTGCCAGCAGCCGAGGGGGTCATTACAATGAGCAGTTCTTC
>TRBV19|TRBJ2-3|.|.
CASRGWGGHTDTQYF
TGTGCCAGTAGAGGCTGGGGCGGCCACACAGATACGCAGTATTTT
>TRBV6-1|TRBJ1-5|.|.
CASSEAWPQHF
TGTGCCAGCAGTGAAGCTTGGCCCCAGCATTTT
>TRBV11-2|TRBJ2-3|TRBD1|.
CASQQGVTDTQYF
TGTGCCAGCCAGCAGGGGGTCACAGATACGCAGTATTTT
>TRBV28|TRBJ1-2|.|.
CASSFRLPNYGYTF
TGTGCCAGCAGTTTCCGTCTCCCTAACTATGGCTACACCTTC
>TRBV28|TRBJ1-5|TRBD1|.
CASTDLGTGNNQPQHF
TGTGCCAGCACAGATCTCGGGACAGGGAATAATCAGCCCCAGCATTTT
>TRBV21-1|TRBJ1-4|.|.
CASRAPGRVGQKLFF
TGTGCCAGCAGAGCTCCGGGACGGGTGGGTCAAAAACTGTTTTTT
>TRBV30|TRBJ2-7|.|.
CAWRLGSFYEQYF
TGTGCCTGGAGACTCGGCAGCTTCTACGAGCAGTACTTC
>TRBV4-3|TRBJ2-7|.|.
CASSQLPGDTYEQYF
TGCGCCAGCAGCCAACTGCCAGGGGATACCTACGAGCAGTACTTC
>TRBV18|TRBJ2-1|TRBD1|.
CASSPLTGSNDEQFF
TGTGCCAGCTCACCGTTGACAGGGTCTAATGATGAGCAGTTCTTC
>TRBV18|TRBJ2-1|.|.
CASSRTQGTEYNEQFF
TGTGCCAGCTCCCGTACGCAGGGGACGGAGTACAATGAGCAGTTCTTC
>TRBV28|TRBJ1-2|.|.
CASMPPYIGGRGYGYTF
TGTGCCAGCATGCCCCCATATATCGGGGGGCGAGGCTATGGCTACACCTTC
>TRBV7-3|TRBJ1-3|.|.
CASSLTGDTIYF
TGTGCCAGCAGCTTAACGGGAGACACCATATATTTT
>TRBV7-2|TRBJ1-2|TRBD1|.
CASSFSTGYGYTF
TGTGCCAGCAGCTTCTCGACAGGGTATGGCTACACCTTC
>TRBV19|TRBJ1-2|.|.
CASSNQYGYTF
TGTGCCAGTAGTAACCAGTATGGCTACACCTTC
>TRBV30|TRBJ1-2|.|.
CAWSWGTADYGYTF
TGTGCCTGGAGCTGGGGGACTGCTGACTATGGCTACACCTTC
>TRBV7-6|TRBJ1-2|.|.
CASSLQRAPLTF
TGTGCCAGCAGCTTACAAAGGGCCCCCCTCACCTTC
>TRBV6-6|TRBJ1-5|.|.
CASSYSTGAGQPQHF
TGTGCCAGCAGTTACTCAACCGGGGCTGGACAGCCCCAGCATTTT
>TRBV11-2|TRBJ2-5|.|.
CASSIGLLEAQYF
TGTGCCAGCAGCATTGGACTATTGGAGGCCCAGTACTTC
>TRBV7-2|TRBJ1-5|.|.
CASSLSGRSNQPQHF
TGTGCCAGCAGCTTATCGGGTCGGAGCAATCAGCCCCAGCATTTT
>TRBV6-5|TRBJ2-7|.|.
CASSSPRYEQYF
TGTGCCAGCAGTTCTCCACGCTACGAGCAGTACTTC
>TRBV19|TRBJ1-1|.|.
CASSIDLNTEAFF
TGTGCCAGTAGTATAGATCTGAACACTGAAGCTTTCTTT
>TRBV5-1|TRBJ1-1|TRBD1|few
CASSLETGGRHAFF
TGCGCCAGCAGCTTGGAAACAGGGGGACGACATGCTTTCTTT
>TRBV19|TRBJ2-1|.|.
CASMPRSYNEQFF
TGTGCCAGTATGCCGCGCTCCTACAATGAGCAGTTCTTC
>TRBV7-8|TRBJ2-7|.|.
CASSFVEGYEQYF
TGTGCCAGCAGCTTCGTCGAAGGATACGAGCAGTACTTC
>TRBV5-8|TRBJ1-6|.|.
CASSLDWRDSPLHF
TGTGCCAGCAGCTTGGACTGGCGGGATTCACCCCTCCACTTT
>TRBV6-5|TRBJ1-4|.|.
CASSYGPRQEKLFF
TGTGCCAGCAGTTACGGGCCACGACAGGAAAAACTGTTTTTT
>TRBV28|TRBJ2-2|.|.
CASNYLTGELFF
TGTGCCAGCAACTATTTAACCGGGGAGCTGTTTTTT
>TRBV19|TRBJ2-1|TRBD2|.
CASSPLTSGNNEQFF
TGTGCCAGTAGTCCTTTGACTAGCGGTAACAATGAGCAGTTCTTC